Following are 27 T cell receptor beta chains from one sample sequenced in a study of response to subunit inactivated influenza vaccine. MiXCR was run by TCRdb on the RT-PCR reads, yielding one entry per CDR3 protein. Among fewer than 700,000 distinct CDR3 sequences listed, roughly 13% were seen once. Specimen: PBMCs from blood, collected roughly 6 weeks after vaccination. Receptors originate from a man aged 45-65 years who received an inactivated influenza vaccine.

V is TRBV29-1 and J is TRBJ2-2; D is tentatively TRBD1 or TRBD2 (5 bases each). CDR3 length: 12 amino acids. Germline V gene sequence: CDR1 SQVTM, CDR2 ANQGSEA. The V gene lost 8 bases and the J gene lost 14 bases, with 21 bases spanning the gap. The CDR3 loop is CSSRTGRRKLFF. The DNA of the CDR3 is TGCAGCTCACGAACGGGACGCCGGAAACTGTTTTTT.

Comments on this clonotype: This may arise from a read error, as a much more abundant clone is one base away. The V call is TRBV20-1, the J call TRBJ1-2; D is undetermined. V was cut by 3 bases and J by 5 bases, with 10 bases left in between. CDR1 is DFQATT, CDR2 SNEGSKA, per germline (reference sequence). This CDR3 comprises 12 residues. The CDR3 DNA follows: TGCAGTGCTAGTCGGCACAGTTATGGCTACACCTTC. Its protein product is CSASRHSYGYTF.

The CDR3: CASSGGQGGFSYEQYF. For the CDR3, the DNA is TGTGCCAGCAGTGGGGGACAGGGGGGGTTCTCCTACGAGCAGTACTTC. The chain has TRBV6-1 and TRBJ2-7; 11 bases agree with TRBD1. This CDR3 has 16 amino acids. With V trimmed by 4 bases and J by 0 bases, 5 bases remained unmatched. Germline V gene lookup returns CDR1 MNHNS and CDR2 SASEGT.

In DNA form, the CDR3 reads TGTGCCAGCTCATACCCCACAGGGCTGAACACTGAAGCTTTCTTT. Translation: CASSYPTGLNTEAFF. V is TRBV18 and J is TRBJ1-1, with D possibly matching TRBD1 (6 bases). The CDR3 covers 15 residues. The germline CDR1 and CDR2 sequences are KGHSH and LQKENI. Trimming shortened V by 5 bases and J by 0 bases, and 13 bases separated the two germline ends. Complete variable domain (other parts from reference TRBV18 and TRBJ1-1): NAGVMQNPRHLVRRRGQEARLRCSPMKGHSHVYWYRQLPEEGLKFMVYLQKENIIDESGMPKERFSAEFPKEGPSILRIQQVVRGDSAAYFCASSYPTGLNTEAFFGQGTRLTVV.

In its sample, this clonotype was seen a few times. The V and J genes are TRBV11-2 and TRBJ2-7; unclear D gene. Trimming removed 8 bases at V and 6 bases at J, with 14 bases between. Germline V lookup: CDR1 SGHAT, CDR2 FQNNGV. This CDR3 is 12 amino acids long. The DNA of the CDR3 is TGTGCCAGCCGTCAAGTGGGTGGCGAGCAGTACTTC. It is translated as CASRQVGGEQYF. Together with reference TRBV11-2 and TRBJ2-7, the CDR3 gives the full variable domain: EAGVAQSPRYKIIEKRQSVAFWCNPISGHATLYWYQQILGQGPKLLIQFQNNGVVDDSQLPKDRFSAERLKGVDSTLKIQPAKLEDSAVYLCASRQVGGEQYFGPGTRLTVT.

The J gene is TRBJ2-2, the V gene TRBV12-3 or TRBV12-4; 10 positions match TRBD1. The junction had 6 bases not matched to a gene; V was cut back by 7 bases and J by 4 bases. The CDR3 has 15 amino acids. As DNA, the CDR3 is TGTGCCAGCAAACCCGGGACAGGGGTCACCGGGGAGCTGTTTTTT. It yields the protein CASKPGTGVTGELFF.

The chain employs TRBV5-6 and TRBJ2-7; 7 bases map to TRBD2. Losses at the gene ends were 2 bases for V and 0 bases for J; bases not matched to a gene: 5. The CDR3 sequence is 15 residues long. CDR1 is SGHDT, CDR2 YYEEEE, per germline. The CDR3 region has the DNA TGTGCCAGCAGCTTTTGGCGGGGGTTCTCCTACGAGCAGTACTTC. Translation gives CASSFWRGFSYEQYF.

The chain combines TRBV4-3 with TRBJ2-3; TRBD2 is a possible D gene (6 bases). Trimming removed 1 base from V and 3 bases from J, with 11 bases in between. Germline V gives CDR1 LGHNA, CDR2 YSLEER. The CDR3 loop spans 15 amino acids. The CDR3 coding sequence is TGCGCCAGCAGCCAAGGGCGGGATAGGACAGATACGCAGTATTTT. Its translation is CASSQGRDRTDTQYF.

This clonotype has just a few counts. The chain is built from TRBV24-1 and TRBJ2-1; TRBD2 matches 12 bases. CDR3 length: 16 amino acids. Germline V lookup: CDR1 KGHDR, CDR2 SFDVKD. J gave up 7 bases and V 5 bases, and 8 bases lay outside the gene matches. The CDR3 spells CATSGPTSGSYNEQFF. The CDR3 DNA follows: TGTGCCACCAGTGGTCCGACTAGCGGGAGCTATAATGAGCAGTTCTTC.

The chain uses TRBV28 and TRBJ1-1; perhaps TRBD1 as D (5 bases). Germline V gene lookup returns CDR1 MDHEN and CDR2 SYDVKM. This CDR3 spans 14 amino acids. Trimming stripped 6 bases from V and 1 base from J, with 12 bases between. CDR3 loop: CASRPLQGNTEAFF. The CDR3 DNA sequence: TGTGCCAGCAGACCCTTGCAGGGGAACACTGAAGCTTTCTTT. Drawing the rest from reference TRBV28 and TRBJ1-1, the complete variable domain is DVKVTQSSRYLVKRTGEKVFLECVQDMDHENMFWYRQDPGLGLRLIYFSYDVKMKEKGDIPEGYSVSREKKERFSLILESASTNQTSMYLCASRPLQGNTEAFFGQGTRLTVV.

This clonotype occurred many times. V is TRBV4-1 and J is TRBJ2-5; 7 bases are a match to TRBD2. From germline, CDR1 is MGHRA and CDR2 YSYEKL. The ends lost 1 base at V and 2 bases at J; junction bases unmatched: 1. The CDR3 totals 14 residues. In nucleotides, the CDR3 is TGCGCCAGCAGCCAAGTCGGGGGGCAAGAGACCCAGTACTTC. It yields the protein CASSQVGGQETQYF.

The rearrangement joins TRBV4-3 to TRBJ2-1; a possible D gene is TRBD2 (6 bases). The V and J ends lost 4 bases and 3 bases respectively, with 16 bases between them. Germline CDR1 reads LGHNA; CDR2 reads YSLEER. The CDR3 runs to 16 residues. CDR3 sequence (DNA): TGCGCCAGCAGCCTTGGACTGGGGCGGGACTACAATGAGCAGTTCTTC. Residues: CASSLGLGRDYNEQFF.

This chain connects TRBV12-3 or TRBV12-4 to TRBJ2-7; tentative D call: TRBD1 (5 bases). The CDR3 has 16 amino acids. V was shortened by 5 bases and J by 3 bases, with 20 bases between the two germline ends. CDR3 DNA: TGTGCCAGCAGTACCCGGGCCGGAAAAGGGGTCTACGAGCAGTACTTC. It yields the protein CASSTRAGKGVYEQYF.

This chain connects TRBV7-3 to TRBJ2-2, with TRBD1 matching over 8 bases. The length of the CDR3 is 15 residues. The V gene's germline CDR1 is SGHTA and CDR2 FQGTGA. V was clipped by 5 bases and J by 5 bases; unmatched bases: 7. In DNA, the CDR3 is TGTGCCAGCAGCCCAACAGGGGGTAGAACCGGGGAGCTGTTTTTT. It codes for CASSPTGGRTGELFF.

This chain links TRBV28 with TRBJ2-7; D is perhaps TRBD2 (6 bases). The CDR3 runs 14 residues. The V gene's germline CDR1 is MDHEN and CDR2 SYDVKM. V was pared by 5 bases and J by 3 bases, with 14 bases between. CDR3 loop: CASSVLRGGYEQYF. The CDR3 DNA follows: TGTGCCAGCAGTGTGCTACGGGGAGGCTACGAGCAGTACTTC.

In its sample, this clonotype was seen many times. The rearrangement uses TRBV20-1 and TRBJ2-1; 7 bases match TRBD2. This CDR3 spans 13 amino acids. CDR1 is DFQATT, CDR2 SNEGSKA, per germline (reference sequence). Trimming removed 6 bases from V and 2 bases from J; junction bases left unmatched: 4. The CDR3 region is CSAKAGTYNEQFF. CDR3 DNA: TGCAGTGCAAAAGCGGGGACCTACAATGAGCAGTTCTTC.

This clonotype has a count of ten or more. V and J are TRBV7-9 and TRBJ2-1; the D gene is possibly TRBD1 (6 bases). Germline V gene data show CDR1 as SEHNR and CDR2 as FQNEAQ (reference sequence). The CDR3 length is 15 residues. Trimming took 5 bases from V and 2 from J, leaving 13 bases between them. The CDR3 protein is CASSPGQTTYNEQFF. CDR3 coding DNA: TGTGCCAGCAGCCCAGGACAGACCACCTACAATGAGCAGTTCTTC.

This clonotype has a handful of counts. The chain is built from TRBV14 and TRBJ2-3; either TRBD1 or TRBD2 may supply D (6 bases each). The CDR3 consists of 16 residues. Germline V gene data show CDR1 as SGHDN and CDR2 as FVKESK. V lost 4 bases to trimming and J lost 2 bases, with 16 bases between them. For the CDR3, the DNA is TGTGCCAGCAGCCCGTGGGGGGCGCGAAACACAGATACGCAGTATTTT. Encoded protein: CASSPWGARNTDTQYF.

This clonotype was seen a few times. The chain uses TRBV5-1 and TRBJ2-1, with 10 bases lining up with TRBD2. With V trimmed by 4 bases and J by 4 bases, 11 bases remained unmatched. This CDR3 region has 17 residues. The germline V gene encodes CDR1 SGHRS and CDR2 YFSETQ. CDR3: CASSKAGGPQSYNEQFF. The CDR3 region has the DNA TGCGCCAGCAGCAAAGCGGGGGGGCCTCAATCTTACAATGAGCAGTTCTTC.

Notes on this clonotype: An end of the junction does not agree with germline; a read error may underlie this. The chain employs TRBV2 and TRBJ1-2, with 7 nucleotides matching TRBD1. The CDR3 totals 14 residues. Per germline, CDR1 SNHLY and CDR2 FYNNEI. For the CDR3, the DNA is TGTGCCAGGAGTGGACAGGAACTTAACTATGGCTACACCTTC. Amino acid sequence: CARSGQELNYGYTF.

J is TRBJ1-6 and V is TRBV7-8; the D gene is possibly TRBD1 (5 bases). The CDR3 length is 16 residues. V was clipped by 7 bases and J by 7 bases, with 20 bases between them. The germline CDR1 and CDR2 sequences are SGHVS and FQNEAQ. The CDR3 sequence: CASTVGLGLGNSPLHF. CDR3 DNA sequence: TGTGCCAGCACGGTCGGTTTGGGGCTTGGAAATTCACCCCTCCACTTT.

This clonotype appeared a few times. The chain links TRBV6-1 to TRBJ2-1; the match to TRBD1 covers 7 bases. The CDR3 extends over 16 amino acids. CDR1 is MNHNS, CDR2 SASEGT, per germline. The V segment lost 6 bases and the J segment 0 bases; nucleotides outside the gene matches: 8. The CDR3: CASRPRGRSSYNEQFF. The CDR3 nucleotides read TGTGCCAGCAGGCCAAGGGGGCGCAGCTCCTACAATGAGCAGTTCTTC.

The CDR3 region is CASSYGGSEQFF. The CDR3 bases are TGTGCCAGCAGTTACGGCGGGAGTGAGCAGTTCTTC. The J gene is TRBJ2-1, the V gene TRBV6-5; the match to TRBD2 covers 7 bases. The CDR3 is 12 amino acids. Germline V gives CDR1 MNHEY, CDR2 SVGAGI. V gave up 2 bases and J gave up 9 bases; unmatched junction bases: 1.

This clonotype was seen more than once but under ten times. The chain carries TRBV7-2 and TRBJ2-3, with 8 bases fitting TRBD2. The CDR3 loop spans 16 amino acids. The germline V gene encodes CDR1 SGHTA and CDR2 FQGNSA. The V and J ends lost 4 bases and 6 bases, in that order; junction bases with no gene match: 12. CDR3 in amino acids: CASSSLSSGVWDTQYF. DNA of the CDR3: TGTGCCAGCAGCTCCTTGAGTAGCGGGGTTTGGGATACGCAGTATTTT. Full variable domain (remainder filled in from reference TRBV7-2 and TRBJ2-3): GAGVSQSPSNKVTEKGKDVELRCDPISGHTALYWYRQSLGQGLEFLIYFQGNSAPDKSGLPSDRFSAERTGGSVSTLTIQRTQQEDSAVYLCASSSLSSGVWDTQYFGPGTRLTVL.

This clonotype was found many times. V is TRBV7-6 and J is TRBJ1-5; 7 bases map to TRBD1. Germline lookup yields CDR1 SGHVS and CDR2 FNYEAQ. The CDR3 sequence is 14 residues long. V lost 4 bases and J lost 2; bases outside the gene matches: 2. CDR3 in DNA: TGTGCCAGCAGCTCCGGGACAGGCAATCAGCCCCAGCATTTT. Amino acid sequence: CASSSGTGNQPQHF.

The table lists this clonotype with a few counts. The J gene is TRBJ2-6, the V gene TRBV29-1, with D maybe TRBD1 (5 bases). The ends were cut back, 5 bases at V and 4 bases at J, with 12 bases in the middle. The CDR3 has 14 residues. In germline, CDR1 is SQVTM, CDR2 ANQGSEA. This chain's CDR3 is CSVTPGPGANVLTF. The DNA of the CDR3 is TGCAGCGTTACCCCAGGGCCCGGGGCCAACGTCCTGACTTTC.

This clonotype was seen a handful of times. This sequence joins TRBV5-5 and TRBJ1-5; D uncertain. Germline CDR1 is SGHKS and CDR2 is YYEKEE (reference sequence). V shed 4 bases and J shed 4 bases, with 15 bases lying between them. There are 15 residues in the CDR3. The CDR3: CASSPTSSSNQPQHF. CDR3 in DNA: TGTGCCAGCAGCCCCACGTCGTCATCTAATCAGCCCCAGCATTTT.